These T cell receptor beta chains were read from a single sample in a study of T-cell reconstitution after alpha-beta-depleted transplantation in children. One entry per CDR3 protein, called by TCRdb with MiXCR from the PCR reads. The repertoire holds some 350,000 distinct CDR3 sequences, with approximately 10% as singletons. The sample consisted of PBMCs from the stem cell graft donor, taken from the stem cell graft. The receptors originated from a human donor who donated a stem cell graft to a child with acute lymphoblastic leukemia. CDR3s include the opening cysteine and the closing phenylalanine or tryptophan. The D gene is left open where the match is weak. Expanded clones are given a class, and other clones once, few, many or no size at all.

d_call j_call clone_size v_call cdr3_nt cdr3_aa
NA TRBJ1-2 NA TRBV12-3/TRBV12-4 TGTGCCAGCAGTTTAGCGGGGTCATGGGGCTACACCTTC CASSLAGSWGYTF
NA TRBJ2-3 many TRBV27 TGTGCCAGCAGTTTGATGGGCGGGACATACACAGATACGCAGTATTTT CASSLMGGTYTDTQYF
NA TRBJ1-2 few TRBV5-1 TGCGCCAGCAGCTTAGGAGGGACGAACTATGGCTACACCTTC CASSLGGTNYGYTF
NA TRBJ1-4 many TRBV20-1 TGCAGTGCATATACTGCAACTAATGAAAAACTGTTTTTT CSAYTATNEKLFF
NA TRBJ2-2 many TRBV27 TGTGCCAGCAGTTTACAGGGTAATCCCCCCGGGGAGCTGTTTTTT CASSLQGNPPGELFF
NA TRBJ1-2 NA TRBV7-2 TGTGCCAGCAGCCCCCTCTTACGAGATGGCTACACCTTC CASSPLLRDGYTF
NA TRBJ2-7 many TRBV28 TGTGCCAGCACTTTTAACTACGAGCAGTACTTC CASTFNYEQYF
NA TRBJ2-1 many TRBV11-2 TGTGCCAGCAGTGGCGGTACCTACAATGAGCAGTTCTTC CASSGGTYNEQFF
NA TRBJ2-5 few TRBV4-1 TGCGCCAGCAGCCCCCTGGGGGCTCATCAAGAGACCCAGTACTTC CASSPLGAHQETQYF
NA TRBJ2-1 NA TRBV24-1 TGTGCCACCAGTGATTTGCAGTCAGGGAACAATGAGCAGTTCTTC CATSDLQSGNNEQFF
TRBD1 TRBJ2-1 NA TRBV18 TGTGCCAGCTCACCCGGACAGGGGCTTTACAATGAGCAGTTCTTC CASSPGQGLYNEQFF
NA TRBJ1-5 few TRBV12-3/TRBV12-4 TGTGCCAGCAGCCTGGCGGTAGATCAGCCCCAGCATTTT CASSLAVDQPQHF
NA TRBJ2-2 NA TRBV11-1 TGTGCCAGCAGAGGGACAGGGCGGCTAGCGGGAGAAAACACCGGGGAGCTGTTTTTT CASRGTGRLAGENTGELFF
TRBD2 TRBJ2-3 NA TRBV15 TGTGCCACCAGCAGAGGAGAGCGGGAGGGTCCGACCGATACGCAGTATTTT CATSRGEREGPTDTQYF
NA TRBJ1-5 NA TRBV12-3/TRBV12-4 TGTGCCAGCAGGCGGGGCGATGGACGTTTGAGCAATCAGCCCCAGCATTTT CASRRGDGRLSNQPQHF
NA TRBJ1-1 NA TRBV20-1 TGCAGTGCTAGAGGTATAGGGCTTGAAGCTTTCTTT CSARGIGLEAFF
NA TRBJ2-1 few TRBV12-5 TGTGCTAGTGGTTTGGTACTTGGGGGCTCCTACAATGAGCAGTTCTTC CASGLVLGGSYNEQFF
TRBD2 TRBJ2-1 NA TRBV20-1 TGCAGTGCTAGAGATACTAGCGGGAGGGCAGGCAATGAGCAGTTCTTC CSARDTSGRAGNEQFF
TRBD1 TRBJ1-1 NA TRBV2 TGTGCCAGCAGATCAGGGGGGGGACCGAACACTGAAGCTTTCTTT CASRSGGGPNTEAFF
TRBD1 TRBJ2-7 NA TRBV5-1 TGCGCCAGCAGCTATTGGACGACAGGGGAGGACGAGCAGTACTTC CASSYWTTGEDEQYF
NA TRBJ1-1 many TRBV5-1 TGCGCCAGCAGCTCGTATTATGGGGTGGTGGGTGAAGCTTTCTTT CASSSYYGVVGEAFF
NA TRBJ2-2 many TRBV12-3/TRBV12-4 TGTGCCAGCAGTACCGGGACGGGGAACACCGGGGAGCTGTTTTTT CASSTGTGNTGELFF
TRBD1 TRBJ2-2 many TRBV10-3 TGTGCCATCAGTGCCACAGGGGGCGTCGGCACCGGGGAGCTGTTTTTT CAISATGGVGTGELFF
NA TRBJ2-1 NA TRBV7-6 TGTGCCAGCAGCTCCCCGTTGCGAGGTGGCAATGAGCAGTTCTTC CASSSPLRGGNEQFF
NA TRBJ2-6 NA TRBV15 TGTGCCACCAGCAGAGATGGTTTCTTAGAGGGGGGTAGCTCTGGGGCCAACGTCCTGACTTTC CATSRDGFLEGGSSGANVLTF
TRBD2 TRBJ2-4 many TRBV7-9 TGTGCCAGCAGCATGACTAGCGGGAGGGGGAGCATTCAGTACTTC CASSMTSGRGSIQYF
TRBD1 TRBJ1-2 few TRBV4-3 TGCGCCAGCAGCCAGGGACAGGGGGGGAGTTATGGCTACACCTTC CASSQGQGGSYGYTF
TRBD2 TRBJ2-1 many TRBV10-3 TGTGCCATCAGTGAATACGGACTAGCGGGAGGGCAGAATGAGCAGTTCTTC CAISEYGLAGGQNEQFF
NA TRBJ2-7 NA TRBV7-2 TGTGCCAGCAGCCCAAATCGACAGTCTACCTACGAGCAGTACTTC CASSPNRQSTYEQYF
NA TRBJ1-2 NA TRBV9 TGTGCCAGCAGCGGAAATAGAAACTATGGCTACACCTTC CASSGNRNYGYTF
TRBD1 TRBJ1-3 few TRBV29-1 TGCAGCGTTACCGGGACAGGGGCAGGAAACACCATATATTTT CSVTGTGAGNTIYF
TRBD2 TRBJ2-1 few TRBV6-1 TGTGCCAGCAGTGAATCGGGAGGCCGTTTTCGCAATGAGCAGTTCTTC CASSESGGRFRNEQFF
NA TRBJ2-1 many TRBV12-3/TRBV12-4 TGTGCCAGCACCAAAGACAGGCTCTCGGGCAATGAGCAGTTCTTC CASTKDRLSGNEQFF
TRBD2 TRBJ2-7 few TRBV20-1 TGCAGTGCTAGACCAATCAAGGGTTCTAGCGGGAGTTTCTCATCCTACGAGCAGTACTTC CSARPIKGSSGSFSSYEQYF
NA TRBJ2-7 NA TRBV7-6 TGTGCCAGCAGCTTTACTGACGGGAGTGTGTACGAGCAGTACTTC CASSFTDGSVYEQYF
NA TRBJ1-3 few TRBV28 TGTGCCAGCAGTTTAGGGAACCCTGGAAACACCATATATTTT CASSLGNPGNTIYF
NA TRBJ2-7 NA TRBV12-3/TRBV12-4 TGTGCCAGCAGTTTTCTCTTAGCCCCCTACGAGCAGTACTTC CASSFLLAPYEQYF
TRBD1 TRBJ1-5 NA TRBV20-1 TGCAGTGCTCAGGACAGGGGTTCGGGCAATCAGCCCCAGCATTTT CSAQDRGSGNQPQHF
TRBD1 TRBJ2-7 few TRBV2 TGTGCCAGCAGTGAGTTCGGGACAGGGGGTTACGAGCAGTACTTC CASSEFGTGGYEQYF
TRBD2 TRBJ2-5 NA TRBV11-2 TGTGCCAGCAGCTTAGAGGGTAGCGGGAGAGGGTATGAGACCCAGTACTTC CASSLEGSGRGYETQYF